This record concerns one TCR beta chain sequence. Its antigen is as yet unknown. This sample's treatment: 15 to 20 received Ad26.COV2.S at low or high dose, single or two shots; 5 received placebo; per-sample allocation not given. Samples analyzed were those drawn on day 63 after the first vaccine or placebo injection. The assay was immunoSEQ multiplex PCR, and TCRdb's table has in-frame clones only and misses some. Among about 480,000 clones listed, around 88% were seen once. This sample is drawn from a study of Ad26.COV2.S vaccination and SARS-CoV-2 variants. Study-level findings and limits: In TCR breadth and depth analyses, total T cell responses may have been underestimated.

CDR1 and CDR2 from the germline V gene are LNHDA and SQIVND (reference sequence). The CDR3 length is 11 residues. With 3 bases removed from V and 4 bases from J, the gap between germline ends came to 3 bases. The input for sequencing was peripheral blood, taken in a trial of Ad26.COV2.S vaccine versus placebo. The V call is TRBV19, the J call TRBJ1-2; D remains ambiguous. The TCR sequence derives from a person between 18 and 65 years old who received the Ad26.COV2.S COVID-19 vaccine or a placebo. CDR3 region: CASSIFYGYTF. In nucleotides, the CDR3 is TGTGCCAGTAGTATTTTCTATGGCTACACCTTC.